The 15 T cell receptor beta chains below all came from one sample that was sequenced in a study of CD8 T cells in Susac syndrome. Reverse transcription of about 0.45 to 1 ug RNA was performed with random hexamers. TCRdb processed the immunoSEQ multiplex PCR reads anew with MiXCR; each CDR3 protein has one entry. This repertoire shows around 190,000 distinct CDR3 sequences, about 95% found once; its top ten account for 0.08% to 0.11%. Sequencing used CD4+ T cells from PBMCs. The receptors originated from a human donor in good health.

The chain couples TRBV20-1 to TRBJ2-7; 10 bases map to TRBD1. The CDR3 loop spans 13 amino acids. Germline-derived CDR1 and CDR2 are DFQATT and SNEGSKA (reference sequence). V lost 4 bases to trimming and J lost 7 bases; unmatched junction nucleotides: 7. The CDR3 DNA sequence: TGCAGTGCTAAAGGGACAGGGGCTGGGGAGCAGTACTTC. Amino acids: CSAKGTGAGEQYF.

V is TRBV29-1 and J is TRBJ1-2; tentative D call: TRBD1 (5 bases). The germline V gene has CDR1 SQVTM and CDR2 ANQGSEA. The CDR3 is made up of 16 amino acids. V was pared by 7 bases and J by 4 bases, with 25 bases between. CDR3 bases: TGCAGCGCCGTAATACACCGGGACCAAGGGGCCTATGGCTACACCTTC. It yields the protein CSAVIHRDQGAYGYTF.

The chain carries TRBV20-1 and TRBJ2-2, with D hard to call. Trimming cost V 6 bases and J 4 bases, with 15 bases left between them. Germline V CDR1 and CDR2: DFQATT, SNEGSKA (reference sequence). The CDR3 spans 14 residues. The CDR3 sequence is CSAPRNAGTGELFF. CDR3 nucleotide sequence: TGCAGTGCCCCCCGGAACGCAGGCACCGGGGAGCTGTTTTTT.

The chain links TRBV2 to TRBJ2-6, with D hard to call. Germline CDR1 and CDR2: SNHLY and FYNNEI. V gave up 4 bases and J gave up 4 bases, with 2 bases separating them. The length of the CDR3 is 12 residues. CDR3 protein: CASSGGANVLTF. CDR3 bases: TGTGCCAGCAGTGGGGGGGCCAACGTCCTGACTTTC.

This clonotype showed up just once. The chain recombines TRBV5-1 with TRBJ2-1, with 10 bases identical to TRBD2. The V segment lost 2 bases and the J segment 9 bases; nucleotides outside the gene matches: 2. This CDR3 has 13 residues. Germline V CDR1 and CDR2: SGHRS, YFSETQ. The CDR3 sequence is CASSFASGSEQFF. The CDR3 bases are TGCGCCAGCAGCTTCGCTAGCGGGAGTGAGCAGTTCTTC.

The chain is built from TRBV28 and TRBJ2-1, with D hard to call. CDR1 is MDHEN, CDR2 SYDVKM, per germline. CDR3 length equals 12 residues. Between the trimmed V and J ends, which lost 2 bases and 8 bases, there was a span of 7 bases. Here the CDR3 reads CASSLMADEQFF. The CDR3 bases are TGTGCCAGCAGTTTAATGGCAGATGAGCAGTTCTTC.

The chain uses TRBV18 and TRBJ2-7, with TRBD1 identical over 7 bases. CDR1 is KGHSH, CDR2 LQKENI, per germline. The CDR3 spans 15 residues. V shed 6 bases, J shed 1 base, and the junction held 9 bases outside the gene matches. CDR3 bases: TGTGCCAGCTCCCAGCAGGGGGTCCCTTCCTACGAGCAGTACTTC. Amino acid sequence: CASSQQGVPSYEQYF. Full variable domain (rest looked up from reference TRBV18 and TRBJ2-7): NAGVMQNPRHLVRRRGQEARLRCSPMKGHSHVYWYRQLPEEGLKFMVYLQKENIIDESGMPKERFSAEFPKEGPSILRIQQVVRGDSAAYFCASSQQGVPSYEQYFGPGTRLTVT.

The V gene is TRBV20-1, the J gene TRBJ2-6; possible D gene TRBD2, 5 bases. CDR1 is DFQATT and CDR2 is SNEGSKA in the germline V gene (reference sequence). This CDR3 region has 16 residues. In DNA form, the CDR3 reads TGCAGCGCCAATCCGGTGAGGGTATCTGGGGCCAACGTCCTGACTTTC. This sequence encodes CSANPVRVSGANVLTF.

DNA for the CDR3: TGTGCCAGCAGAGCGGTCTCAGAGCAGGGAGGGACCCAGTACTTC. Translation: CASRAVSEQGGTQYF. The chain recombines TRBV27 with TRBJ2-5, with D perhaps TRBD2 (6 bases). The CDR3 length is 15 residues. The V gene lost 6 bases and the J gene lost 7 bases, with 21 bases spanning the gap. From germline, CDR1 is MNHEY and CDR2 SMNVEV (reference sequence).

CDR3 in amino acids: CASSYLPWQGARETQYF. DNA of the CDR3: TGTGCCAGCAGTTACCTCCCTTGGCAGGGGGCCAGGGAGACCCAGTACTTC. The V call is TRBV6-5, the J call TRBJ2-5, with TRBD1 identical over 8 bases. The CDR3 loop spans 17 amino acids. The germline V gene encodes CDR1 MNHEY and CDR2 SVGAGI. The V and J ends lost 2 bases and 5 bases, in that order; junction bases with no gene match: 13.

V is TRBV20-1 and J is TRBJ2-7; TRBD2 matches 9 bases. Looked up from germline, CDR1 is DFQATT and CDR2 is SNEGSKA (reference sequence). With V trimmed by 2 bases and J by 12 bases, 5 bases remained unmatched. The CDR3 has 11 residues. The CDR3 sequence is CSARKREDGYF. For the CDR3, the DNA is TGCAGTGCTAGAAAGCGGGAGGATGGGTACTTC.

The chain links TRBV29-1 to TRBJ2-7; D might be TRBD1 or TRBD2, each matching 5 bases. The CDR3 runs 12 residues. V was pared by 3 bases and J by 4 bases, with 10 bases between. The germline gives CDR1 SQVTM, CDR2 ANQGSEA. The CDR3 DNA follows: TGCAGCGTTGAGGGGCTAGCATACGAGCAGTACTTC. The encoded protein is CSVEGLAYEQYF.

This chain uses TRBV3-1 with TRBJ2-1, with D perhaps TRBD2 (5 bases). The germline V gene encodes CDR1 LGHDT and CDR2 YNNKEL (reference sequence). V dropped 1 base and J dropped 9 bases, with 16 bases sitting between them. The CDR3 runs 15 residues. CDR3 protein: CASSQVEGVSSEQFF. DNA of the CDR3: TGTGCCAGCAGCCAAGTCGAGGGAGTAAGCAGTGAGCAGTTCTTC.

In this sample, this clonotype turned up once. The chain has TRBV24-1 and TRBJ2-3; D may be TRBD1 (6 bases). Between the trimmed V and J ends, which lost 5 bases and 7 bases, there was a span of 12 bases. This CDR3 spans 13 amino acids. Germline V gene lookup returns CDR1 KGHDR and CDR2 SFDVKD. The CDR3 loop reads CATSVPGVNTQYF. The CDR3 nucleotides read TGTGCCACCAGTGTCCCAGGGGTGAATACGCAGTATTTT.

The chain is built from TRBV6-5 and TRBJ2-1; tentatively, D is TRBD1 (6 bases). Trimming removed 4 bases from V and 1 base from J, with 11 bases in between. The CDR3 spans 15 residues. Looked up from germline, CDR1 is MNHEY and CDR2 is SVGAGI. In nucleotides, the CDR3 is TGTGCCAGCAGTTCATGGACAGAGTCCTACAATGAGCAGTTCTTC. It specifies CASSSWTESYNEQFF.